The clone carrying this TCR beta chain was observed at least ten times. Its target is not known. The sample originates from a study of early T cells in non-severe SARS-CoV-2 infection. At the level of the study: Unsorted whole blood bulk RNA was sequenced, with unpaired chains. Study-level points and caveats: Using VDJdb, the matching emphasized anti-spike CD8 responses while missing private and CD4 specificities.

The library protocol tagged individual cDNA molecules with unique molecular identifiers. In TCRdb, the 5' RACE reads were re-called with MiXCR into one record per CDR3 protein. The sample has some 39,000 distinct CDR3 sequences; roughly 7% are singletons. Looked up from germline, CDR1 is SGDLS and CDR2 is YYNGEE. The CDR3 covers 15 residues. The ends lost 5 bases at V and 4 bases at J; junction bases unmatched: 8. This sequence originates from an adult who was a healthcare worker with PCR-confirmed SARS-CoV-2 infection or an uninfected control (not recorded which). This sequence joins TRBV9 and TRBJ2-3; TRBD1 agrees at 9 bases. Sequencing was carried out using whole blood. CDR3 sequence: CASRTGTGNPDTQYF. Written as DNA, the CDR3 is TGTGCCAGCAGAACCGGGACAGGGAATCCAGATACGCAGTATTTT.